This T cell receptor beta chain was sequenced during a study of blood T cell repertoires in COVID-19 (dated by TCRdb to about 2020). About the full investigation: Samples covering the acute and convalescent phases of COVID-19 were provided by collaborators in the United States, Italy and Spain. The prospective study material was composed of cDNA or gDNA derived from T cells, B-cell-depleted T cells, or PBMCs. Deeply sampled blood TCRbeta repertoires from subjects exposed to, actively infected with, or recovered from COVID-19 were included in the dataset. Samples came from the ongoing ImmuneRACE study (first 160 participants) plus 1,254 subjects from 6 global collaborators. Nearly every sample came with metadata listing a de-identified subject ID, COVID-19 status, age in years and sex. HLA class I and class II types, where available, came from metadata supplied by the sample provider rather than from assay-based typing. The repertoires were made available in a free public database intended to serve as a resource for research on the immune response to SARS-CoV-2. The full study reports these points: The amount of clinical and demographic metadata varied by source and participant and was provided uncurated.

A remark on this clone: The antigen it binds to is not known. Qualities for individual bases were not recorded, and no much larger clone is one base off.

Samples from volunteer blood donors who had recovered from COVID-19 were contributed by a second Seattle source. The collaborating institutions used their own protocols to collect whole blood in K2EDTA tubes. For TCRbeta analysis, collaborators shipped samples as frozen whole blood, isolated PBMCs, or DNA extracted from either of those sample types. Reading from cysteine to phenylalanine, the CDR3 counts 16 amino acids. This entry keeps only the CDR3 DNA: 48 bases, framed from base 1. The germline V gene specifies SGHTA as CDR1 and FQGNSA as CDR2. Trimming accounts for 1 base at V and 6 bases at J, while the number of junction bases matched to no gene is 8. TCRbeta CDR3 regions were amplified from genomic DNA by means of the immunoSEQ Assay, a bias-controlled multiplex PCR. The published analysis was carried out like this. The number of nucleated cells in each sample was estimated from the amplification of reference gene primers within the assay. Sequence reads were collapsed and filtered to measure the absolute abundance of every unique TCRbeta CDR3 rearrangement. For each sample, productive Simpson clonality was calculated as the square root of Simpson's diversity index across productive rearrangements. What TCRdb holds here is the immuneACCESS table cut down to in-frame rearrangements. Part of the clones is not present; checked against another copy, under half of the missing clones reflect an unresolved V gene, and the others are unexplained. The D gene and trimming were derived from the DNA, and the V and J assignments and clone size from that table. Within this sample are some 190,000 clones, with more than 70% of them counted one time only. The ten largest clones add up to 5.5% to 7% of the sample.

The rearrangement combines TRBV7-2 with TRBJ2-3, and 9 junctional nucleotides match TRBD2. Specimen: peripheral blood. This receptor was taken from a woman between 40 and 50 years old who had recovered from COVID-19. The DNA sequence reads TGTGCCAGCAGCTTAGTGGCGGGAGGGGGTTTGGATACGCAGTATTTT. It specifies CASSLVAGGGLDTQYF.